These 3 T cell receptor beta chains share one sample of origin, sequenced in a study of shared clonotypes between healthy human individuals. Clones were sequenced by immunoSEQ multiplex PCR, and TCRdb holds only the in-frame ones, with some missing. The table lists roughly 640,000 clones, about 96% of them singletons. The material sequenced was naive CD4+ T cells sorted from blood. Stated subset: CD45RA+ positively selected. The receptor set was obtained from a woman in her 30s in good health.

The V and J genes are TRBV5-1 and TRBJ2-6; tentatively, D is TRBD2 (5 bases). The CDR3 is 17 residues long. In germline, CDR1 is SGHRS, CDR2 YFSETQ. The V end was cut by 0 bases, the J end by 4 bases, with 14 bases between. The CDR3 loop reads CASSLGNGVSGANVLTF. CDR3 bases: TGCGCCAGCAGCTTGGGAAACGGGGTTTCCGGGGCCAACGTCCTGACTTTC.

This sequence joins TRBV4-1 and TRBJ2-2; D gene ambiguous. The CDR3 runs 15 residues. Germline lookup yields CDR1 MGHRA and CDR2 YSYEKL. The V gene lost 5 bases and the J gene lost 5 bases, with 15 bases spanning the gap. CDR3 DNA sequence: TGCGCCAGCAGCGGTGGATCTAAGGGAACCGGGGAGCTGTTTTTT. The encoded protein is CASSGGSKGTGELFF.

The chain combines TRBV6-5 with TRBJ1-3, with D uncertain. Germline CDR1 MNHEY, CDR2 SVGAGI. Trimming left V 2 bases short and J 0 bases short, with 8 bases between. CDR3 size: 15 residues. CDR3 DNA sequence: TGTGCCAGCAGTTACGGGAAGAGCTCTGGAAACACCATATATTTT. Translating it yields CASSYGKSSGNTIYF.